A single sample gave rise to the 21 T cell receptor beta chains below, sequenced in a study of blood T cell repertoires in COVID-19. TCRdb's table, derived via immunoSEQ multiplex PCR, lists solely in-frame clones and lacks some. The sample lists about 170,000 clones, around four fifths occurring once. The sequenced sample was peripheral blood. The source of these receptors is a woman of 80 years or more with COVID-19, enrolled during active disease.

This clone was found once. The V gene is TRBV7-3, the J gene TRBJ2-6; D unclear. The CDR3 is 14 residues long. The V end was cut by 4 bases, the J end by 1 base, with 5 bases between. Germline CDR1 reads SGHTA; CDR2 reads FQGTGA. The CDR3 protein is CASSSTSGANVLTF. The CDR3 DNA sequence: TGTGCCAGCAGCTCGACTTCTGGGGCCAACGTCCTGACTTTC.

This chain joins TRBV5-1 and TRBJ2-2; 8 bases line up with TRBD2. This CDR3 comprises 18 residues. The J segment lost 2 bases and the V segment lost 0 bases, leaving 9 bases of the junction unmatched. From germline, CDR1 is SGHRS and CDR2 YFSETQ. DNA for the CDR3: TGCGCCAGCAGCTTGGTCGGTAGCGGGAACGTCAACACCGGGGAGCTGTTTTTT. This translates into CASSLVGSGNVNTGELFF.

The genes are TRBV7-8 and TRBJ1-2, with D uncertain. Germline loops: CDR1 SGHVS, CDR2 FQNEAQ. V lost 1 base, J lost 4 bases, and 7 bases lay in between. This CDR3 is 13 amino acids long. The CDR3 DNA reads TGTGCCAGCAGCTTAGGCGTTCCCTATGGCTACACCTTC. Translated: CASSLGVPYGYTF.

V and J are TRBV5-1 and TRBJ2-1, with D possibly matching TRBD1 (5 bases). CDR1 is SGHRS, CDR2 YFSETQ, per germline. The CDR3 is 15 amino acids. V lost 1 base, J lost 8 bases, and 16 bases lay in between. CDR3 loop: CASSLRSGPVHEQFF. CDR3 coding DNA: TGCGCCAGCAGCTTGAGGTCAGGGCCCGTCCATGAGCAGTTCTTC.

V and J are TRBV2 and TRBJ2-2, with a possible D match to TRBD2 (6 bases). Trimming stripped 4 bases from V and 0 bases from J, with 12 bases between. The CDR3 sequence is 16 residues long. Germline values: CDR1 SNHLY, CDR2 FYNNEI. CDR3 sequence: CASSGGGMANTGELFF. As DNA, the CDR3 is TGTGCCAGCAGTGGGGGCGGGATGGCGAACACCGGGGAGCTGTTTTTT.

The rearrangement uses TRBV27 and TRBJ2-7, with TRBD2 identical over 7 bases. The junction had 3 bases not matched to a gene; V was cut back by 2 bases and J by 5 bases. The CDR3 extends over 13 amino acids. Per the germline V gene, CDR1 is MNHEY and CDR2 is SMNVEV (reference sequence). The CDR3 reads CASSLREGHEQYF. In nucleotides, the CDR3 is TGTGCCAGCAGTTTAAGGGAGGGCCACGAGCAGTACTTC.

This clone was seen only a few times. J is TRBJ2-7 and V is TRBV11-3, with 8 bases fitting TRBD1. The CDR3 has 14 amino acids. Germline assignment: CDR1 SGHNT and CDR2 YENEEA. Unmatched junction bases numbered 2, after V lost 3 bases and J lost 1 base. CDR3 region: CASSFRTGSYEQYF. For the CDR3, the DNA is TGTGCCAGCAGCTTCCGGACAGGGTCCTACGAGCAGTACTTC.

This clone occurred once. The chain combines TRBV9 with TRBJ1-4; 8 nucleotides align to TRBD1. The V gene's germline CDR1 is SGDLS and CDR2 YYNGEE. The CDR3 extends over 19 amino acids. V gave up 3 bases and J gave up 4 bases; unmatched junction bases: 17. The CDR3 loop is CASSADLGTGPTFNEKLFF. In DNA form, the CDR3 reads TGTGCCAGCAGCGCAGATCTCGGGACAGGTCCGACCTTTAATGAAAAACTGTTTTTT.

The CDR3 nucleotides read TGTGCCAGCAAGAGACAGGGGCTGGTCACTGAAGCTTTCTTT. Protein: CASKRQGLVTEAFF. The J gene is TRBJ1-1, the V gene TRBV6-5; 8 bases are a match to TRBD1. Germline CDR1 is MNHEY and CDR2 is SVGAGI. CDR3 length: 14 amino acids. Trimming at V came to 7 bases and at J to 4 bases, leaving 8 bases not matched to a gene.

V usage is TRBV9 and J usage is TRBJ2-7; 10 bases map to TRBD2. The J segment lost 5 bases and the V segment lost 0 bases, leaving 8 bases of the junction unmatched. This CDR3 has 16 residues. From germline, CDR1 is SGDLS and CDR2 YYNGEE. The CDR3 DNA sequence: TGTGCCAGCAGCGTAGAAGCGGGGGGGCGTCGGGACGAGCAGTACTTC. Translated, it gives CASSVEAGGRRDEQYF. The whole variable domain, remainder taken from reference TRBV9 and TRBJ2-7, is DSGVTQTPKHLITATGQRVTLRCSPRSGDLSVYWYQQSLDQGLQFLIQYYNGEERAKGNILERFSAQQFPDLHSELNLSSLELGDSALYFCASSVEAGGRRDEQYFGPGTRLTVT.

To note about this clone: A junction end diverges from the germline sequence, so it may reflect a read error. The chain has TRBV14 and TRBJ2-1, with 9 bases that match TRBD1. Looked up from germline, CDR1 is SGHDN and CDR2 is FVKESK. This CDR3 comprises 13 residues. DNA of the CDR3: TGTGCCAGCAGCCTACCATCCCGGGACAGGGTCATCTTC. This encodes CASSLPSRDRVIF.

The V gene is TRBV5-1, the J gene TRBJ2-1; 9 bases are shared with TRBD2. Per germline, CDR1 SGHRS and CDR2 YFSETQ. This CDR3 is built from 15 residues. The V gene end was trimmed by 0 bases and the J gene end by 4 bases; junction bases not matched to a gene: 2. The CDR3 DNA is TGCGCCAGCAGCTTGGTAGCGGGAGATTACAATGAGCAGTTCTTC. This encodes CASSLVAGDYNEQFF.

The chain is built from TRBV18 and TRBJ1-3; no clear D. The CDR3 extends over 14 amino acids. V lost 2 bases and J 4 bases, leaving 9 bases between the germline ends. Germline lookup yields CDR1 KGHSH and CDR2 LQKENI. The CDR3 sequence: CASSPWEYGNTIYF. CDR3 nucleotides: TGTGCCAGCTCACCATGGGAGTACGGAAACACCATATATTTT.

V usage is TRBV18 and J usage is TRBJ2-4, with TRBD1 matching over 9 bases. The ends lost 3 bases at V and 0 bases at J; junction bases unmatched: 3. CDR3 length: 16 residues. The germline V gene encodes CDR1 KGHSH and CDR2 LQKENI. The CDR3 bases are TGTGCCAGCTCACCCGGACAGGGGTTAGCCAAAAACATTCAGTACTTC. This translates into CASSPGQGLAKNIQYF.

The chain uses TRBV6-5 and TRBJ2-1; 9 bases match TRBD1. Germline CDR1 and CDR2: MNHEY and SVGAGI. V shed 7 bases, J shed 2 bases, and the junction held 3 bases outside the gene matches. The CDR3 sequence is 14 residues long. The CDR3 DNA sequence: TGTGCCAGCACCGGGACAGGGACCTACAATGAGCAGTTCTTC. This gives the protein CASTGTGTYNEQFF.

This clone occurred once. V and J are TRBV25-1 and TRBJ2-2; 8 bases line up with TRBD1. This CDR3 is built from 13 residues. Germline assignment: CDR1 MGHDK and CDR2 SYGVNS. V shed 8 bases, J shed 4 bases, and the junction held 3 bases outside the gene matches. Written as DNA, the CDR3 is TGTGCCAGCCAGGGGGCCGGCACCGGGGAGCTGTTTTTT. Protein: CASQGAGTGELFF.

The chain recombines TRBV18 with TRBJ2-4; D might be TRBD2 (5 bases). The CDR3 runs to 16 residues. V dropped 5 bases and J dropped 0 bases, with 14 bases sitting between them. Germline CDR1 and CDR2: KGHSH and LQKENI. The CDR3 region is CASSAIRAGAKNIQYF. The CDR3 DNA is TGTGCCAGCTCAGCGATTAGGGCGGGAGCCAAAAACATTCAGTACTTC.

In nucleotides, the CDR3 is TGTGCCAGCAGCTGGACAGTTACTAATGAAAAACTGTTTTTT. Its translation is CASSWTVTNEKLFF. The chain joins TRBV28 to TRBJ1-4; a possible D gene is TRBD1 (6 bases). CDR3 size: 14 residues. CDR1 and CDR2 from the germline V gene are MDHEN and SYDVKM. V was pared by 6 bases and J by 2 bases, with 10 bases between.

This clone occurred many times. The chain links TRBV6-2 or TRBV6-3 to TRBJ1-2; 8 bases are a match to TRBD1. V was pared by 6 bases and J by 4 bases, with 13 bases of the junction left unmatched. The germline gives CDR1 MNHEY, CDR2 SVGEGT. This CDR3 comprises 16 residues. CDR3 sequence: CASSRPGTGSIYGYTF. The CDR3 nucleotides are TGTGCCAGCAGCCGCCCCGGGACAGGTAGTATCTATGGCTACACCTTC.

This clone has a single count. The gene calls are TRBV2 and TRBJ2-3, with D maybe TRBD1 (6 bases). The CDR3 is made up of 13 amino acids. CDR1 SNHLY and CDR2 FYNNEI come from the germline V gene. V shed 3 bases and J shed 6 bases, with 10 bases lying between them. CDR3 DNA: TGTGCCAGCAGTGATGGGGGCCAGGATACGCAGTATTTT. Translating it yields CASSDGGQDTQYF.

The rearrangement links TRBV7-9 to TRBJ2-4; D is possibly TRBD1 (6 bases). The CDR3 covers 14 residues. CDR1 SEHNR and CDR2 FQNEAQ come from the germline V gene (reference sequence). Trimming shortened V by 5 bases and J by 8 bases, and 16 bases separated the two germline ends. The CDR3 nucleotides are TGTGCCAGCAGCCTCACTCCCAGGGGAGACATTCAGTACTTC. Encoded protein: CASSLTPRGDIQYF.